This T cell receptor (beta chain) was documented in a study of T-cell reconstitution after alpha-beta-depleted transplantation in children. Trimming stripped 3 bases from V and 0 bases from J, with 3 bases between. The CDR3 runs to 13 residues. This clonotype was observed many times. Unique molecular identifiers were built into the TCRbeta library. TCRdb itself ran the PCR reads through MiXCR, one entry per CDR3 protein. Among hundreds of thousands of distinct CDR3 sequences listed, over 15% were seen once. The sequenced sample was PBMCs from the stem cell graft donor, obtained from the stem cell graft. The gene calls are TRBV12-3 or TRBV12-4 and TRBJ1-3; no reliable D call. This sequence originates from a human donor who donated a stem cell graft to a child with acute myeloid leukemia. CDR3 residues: CASSLASGNTIYF. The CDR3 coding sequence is TGTGCCAGCAGTTTGGCCTCTGGAAACACCATATATTTT.